This TCR beta chain was recorded in a study of blood T cell repertoires in COVID-19 (dated by TCRdb to 2019 to 2021). Looking at the study overall: Samples covering the acute and convalescent phases of COVID-19 were provided by collaborators in the United States, Italy and Spain. The material from the prospective study consisted of cDNA or gDNA derived from T cells, B-cell-depleted T cells, or PBMCs. Deeply sampled blood TCRbeta repertoires from subjects exposed to, actively infected with, or recovered from COVID-19 were included in the dataset. The repertoires were made available in a free public database intended to serve as a resource for research on the immune response to SARS-CoV-2. Samples came from the ongoing ImmuneRACE study (first 160 participants) plus 1,254 subjects from 6 global collaborators. A de-identified subject ID, COVID-19 status, age in years and sex were almost always included in the sample metadata. Where available, HLA class I and class II types were taken from metadata supplied by the sample provider and were not determined by assay-based typing. Overall study results and their limits: The quantity of clinical and demographic metadata differed by source and by participant and was supplied without curation.

TCRbeta CDR3 regions were amplified from genomic DNA using the immunoSEQ Assay, a bias-controlled multiplex PCR. Per the authors' processing: The number of nucleated cells in each sample was estimated from the amplification of reference gene primers within the assay. Sequence reads were collapsed and filtered to measure the absolute abundance of every unique TCRbeta CDR3 rearrangement. For each sample, productive Simpson clonality was calculated as the square root of Simpson's diversity index over productive rearrangements. Sourced from immuneACCESS, this table was stored by TCRdb with only in-frame sequences that have V and J called. A share of the clones is absent; for the studies checked, an unresolved V gene accounts for under half, and the remainder has no known explanation. That table is the source of V, J and clone size, and D and trimming were worked out from the DNA. The sample table contains roughly 230,000 clones; only one count was recorded for around 89% of them. Of the sample, around 1.6% falls within the top ten clones.

CDR1 and CDR2 were assigned from the germline V gene as SQVTM and ANQGSEA. The CDR3 spans 13 residues, from the cysteine through the phenylalanine. Only CDR3 DNA remains: 39 bases, in frame from the first base. V is pared back by 8 bases and J by 5 bases, with 16 bases lying between the germline termini. Collaborating institutions collected whole blood in K2EDTA tubes following their own protocols. For TCRbeta analysis, collaborators shipped samples as frozen whole blood, isolated PBMCs, or DNA extracted from either of those sample types. This clone was observed a handful of times. Its antigen is still unknown. Base qualities are not recorded, but no much larger clone differs from it by a single base.

The clonotype comes from a man between 65 and 79 years old with acute or convalescent COVID-19. Material: peripheral blood. The receptor chain draws on TRBV29-1 and TRBJ2-1; the D gene remains uncertain. The DNA sequence reads TGCAGCACCAGGCGATCCTTGAACAATGAGCAGTTCTTC. It encodes CSTRRSLNNEQFF.